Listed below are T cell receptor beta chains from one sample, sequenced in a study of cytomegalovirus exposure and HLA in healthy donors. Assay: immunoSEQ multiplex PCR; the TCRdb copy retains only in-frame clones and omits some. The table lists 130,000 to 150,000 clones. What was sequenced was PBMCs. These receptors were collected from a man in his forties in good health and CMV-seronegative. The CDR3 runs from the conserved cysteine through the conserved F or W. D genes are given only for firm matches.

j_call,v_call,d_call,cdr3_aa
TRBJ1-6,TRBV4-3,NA,CASSQEGVGSSYNSPLHF
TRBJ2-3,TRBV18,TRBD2,CASSPPLAGARGDTQYF
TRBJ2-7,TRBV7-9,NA,CASSRRPEYGENEQYF
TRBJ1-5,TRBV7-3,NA,CASSLSRDQPQHF
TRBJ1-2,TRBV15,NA,CATRTSTVNYGYTF
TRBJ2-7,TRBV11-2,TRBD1,CASSLFRDSSSLGHEQYF
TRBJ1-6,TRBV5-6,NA,CASSLELGHGSSPLHF
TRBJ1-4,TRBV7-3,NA,CASSLNRPGPNEKLFF
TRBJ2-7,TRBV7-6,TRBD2,CASSLVAGDYEQYF
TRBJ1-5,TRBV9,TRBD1,CASRPRDRGSNQPQHF
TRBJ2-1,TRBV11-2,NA,CASSLRGGYNEQFF
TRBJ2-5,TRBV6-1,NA,CASSVLGRQETQYF
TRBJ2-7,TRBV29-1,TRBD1,CSVNSRTGAYEQYF
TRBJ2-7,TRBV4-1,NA,CASSQDVRGAGWEQYF
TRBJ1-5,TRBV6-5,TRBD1,CASSQHGQGYQPQHF
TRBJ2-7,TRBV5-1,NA,CASSPGGGGAYEQYF
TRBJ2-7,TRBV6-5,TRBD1,CASSMDRLTYEQYF
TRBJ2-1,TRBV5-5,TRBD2,CASSTGLPYNEQFF
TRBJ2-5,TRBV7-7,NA,CASSSGRTGQETQYF
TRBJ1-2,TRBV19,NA,CASSTSPYGYTF